Listed below are T cell receptor beta chains from one sample, sequenced in a study of T-cell memory formation after mild COVID-19. TCRdb itself ran the 5' RACE reads through MiXCR, one entry per CDR3 protein. Of about 470,000 distinct CDR3 sequences in the sample, roughly 18% were seen once. Sequencing input: PBMCs or a T cell subset sorted from them (not recorded which). Source of these receptors: an adult woman who had mild COVID-19 (a few samples of this study predate the infection). Cell type and time point are not known. Each CDR3 is given without its conserved first and last residue. Fields, in order: V gene, clone size, J gene, CDR3 protein. Size values are once, few and many counts, or a class for expanded clones, and some rows have none.

TRBV20-1	many	TRBJ2-7	SARGASGGTYEQY
TRBV29-1	.	TRBJ2-2	SVEDSQRGATGELF
TRBV2	few	TRBJ2-7	ASSEGGTDYEQY
TRBV5-4	.	TRBJ2-1	ASSTRLAGVSYNEQF
TRBV12-3/TRBV12-4	.	TRBJ2-2	ASSYPWEGRNAGELF
TRBV6-1	few	TRBJ1-1	ASSESGHHTEAF
TRBV12-3/TRBV12-4	many	TRBJ1-1	ASSPRGTEAF
TRBV12-3/TRBV12-4	.	TRBJ2-2	ASSLNQGNTGELF
TRBV12-3/TRBV12-4	few	TRBJ2-1	ASSLRGTNLYNEQF
TRBV3-1	few	TRBJ2-3	ASSQYEATQY
TRBV9	.	TRBJ1-2	ASKPSGGFYGYT
TRBV5-1	.	TRBJ2-7	ASSRLRDMRPSSYEQY
TRBV25-1	few	TRBJ2-1	ASRYRGSNEQF
TRBV20-1	.	TRBJ2-1	SAGLSGGAFQQF
TRBV10-3	.	TRBJ2-1	AISDPRANEQF
TRBV7-2	.	TRBJ2-3	ASSSYRTGGLDTQY
TRBV12-3/TRBV12-4	few	TRBJ2-3	ASSSSTGSTDTQY
TRBV18	few	TRBJ2-5	ASSPQDSPYQETQY
TRBV6-6	.	TRBJ2-6	ATPTREKGASGANVLT
TRBV18	once	TRBJ2-3	ASSPQRRELAPTDTQY
TRBV30	few	TRBJ2-6	AWTSLSGANVLT
TRBV5-1	.	TRBJ1-1	ASSSVTGANTEAF
TRBV9	few	TRBJ2-7	ASSAGLAVYEQY
TRBV7-9	.	TRBJ1-2	ASSFLPGQGTYGYT
TRBV27	.	TRBJ1-5	ASSRGGTWQPQH
TRBV7-6	.	TRBJ2-7	ASSLVPGGAGVSYEQY
TRBV24-1	.	TRBJ2-1	ATSDHRTGDNEQF
TRBV4-3	few	TRBJ1-2	ASSQSRGYGYT
TRBV6-2/TRBV6-3	few	TRBJ2-2	ASRLGRADTGELF
TRBV29-1	few	TRBJ2-4	SVHVGAKNIQY
TRBV30	.	TRBJ2-3	AWSVAGASTDTQY